This is a list of T cell receptor beta chains from one sample in a study of blood T cell repertoires in COVID-19. This table comes from immunoSEQ multiplex PCR, and its TCRdb copy is limited to in-frame clones, with some not included. The data contain just over 300,000 clones, approximately 90% of them singletons. Source material: peripheral blood. The receptor set was obtained from a man younger than 35 with active or convalescent COVID-19. The CDR3 runs from the conserved cysteine through the conserved F or W. A D gene is named only where the DNA matches it firmly. Clone size is given for some rows only: seen once, a few or many times, or a class if the clone is expanded.

TRBD1 | TRBJ1-5 | TRBV5-8 | NA | CASSQDRVLSQPQHF | TGTGCCAGCAGCCAGGACAGGGTGTTGAGTCAGCCCCAGCATTTT
NA | TRBJ2-3 | TRBV11-2 | NA | CASSSLGGIGGDTQYF | TGTGCCAGCAGCTCCCTTGGAGGAATCGGAGGGGATACGCAGTATTTT
NA | TRBJ1-4 | TRBV6-5 | once | CASGDGDYNEKLFF | TGTGCCAGCGGAGACGGGGACTATAATGAAAAACTGTTTTTT
TRBD1 | TRBJ1-1 | TRBV7-9 | once | CATTPRDRGRDTEAFF | TGTGCCACCACCCCTCGGGACAGGGGGCGAGACACTGAAGCTTTCTTT
TRBD1 | TRBJ1-4 | TRBV9 | NA | CASSEDRLNEKLFF | TGTGCCAGCAGCGAGGACAGGCTAAATGAAAAACTGTTTTTT
NA | TRBJ2-5 | TRBV4-3 | NA | CASSRERQAKGTQYF | TGCGCCAGCAGCCGAGAACGTCAGGCCAAAGGGACCCAGTACTTC
NA | TRBJ1-3 | TRBV2 | NA | CASREWTMRAGNTIYF | TGTGCCAGCAGAGAATGGACGATGAGGGCAGGAAACACCATATATTTT
TRBD1 | TRBJ1-5 | TRBV9 | NA | CASSARRGHLNQPQHF | TGTGCCAGCAGCGCCAGAAGGGGGCACCTAAATCAGCCCCAGCATTTT
NA | TRBJ1-2 | TRBV2 | NA | CASRTGQFVYGYTF | TGTGCCAGCAGAACAGGGCAGTTTGTTTATGGCTACACCTTC
TRBD1 | TRBJ1-4 | TRBV9 | NA | CASSVGQGNPEKLFF | TGTGCCAGCAGCGTCGGACAGGGGAACCCTGAAAAACTGTTTTTT
NA | TRBJ1-2 | TRBV3-1/TRBV3-2 | NA | CASSQGTTIAYGYTF | TGTGCCAGCAGCCAAGGAACGACTATAGCCTATGGCTACACCTTC
NA | TRBJ2-7 | TRBV27 | NA | CASGNTRVSEQYF | TGTGCCAGCGGGAACACCAGGGTCTCCGAGCAGTACTTC
NA | TRBJ1-5 | TRBV27 | NA | CASSLQGIQPQHF | TGTGCCAGCAGCCTACAGGGTATTCAGCCCCAGCATTTT
NA | TRBJ2-5 | TRBV9 | NA | CASSVDGGNRVGTQYF | TGTGCCAGCAGCGTAGACGGGGGGAACAGGGTTGGGACCCAGTACTTC
NA | TRBJ2-4 | TRBV28 | NA | CATSGTASQLAKNIQYF | TGTGCCACCTCCGGGACTGCCAGCCAATTAGCCAAAAACATTCAGTACTTC
TRBD1 | TRBJ1-2 | TRBV6-2/TRBV6-3 | NA | CASSQDRVRGYTF | TGTGCCAGCAGTCAAGACAGGGTACGTGGCTACACCTTC
NA | TRBJ2-7 | TRBV6-5 | NA | CASRLTTGSYEQYF | TGTGCCAGCAGATTAACTACGGGTTCCTACGAGCAGTACTTC
NA | TRBJ1-4 | TRBV28 | once | CASSPATDFQNEKLFF | TGTGCCAGCAGTCCGGCGACAGACTTCCAGAATGAAAAACTGTTTTTT
NA | TRBJ1-5 | TRBV5-5 | NA | CASSLSGASQPQHF | TGTGCCAGCAGCTTGTCAGGGGCTAGTCAGCCCCAGCATTTT
NA | TRBJ1-5 | TRBV2 | NA | CASSVFGQANQPQHF | TGTGCCAGCAGTGTGTTTGGGCAAGCCAATCAGCCCCAGCATTTT
TRBD1 | TRBJ2-2 | TRBV7-3 | NA | CASSYRQGVNTGELFF | TGTGCCAGCAGCTACCGACAGGGGGTGAACACCGGGGAGCTGTTTTTT
TRBD2 | TRBJ2-5 | TRBV11-2 | NA | CASSLAPIAGGPETQYF | TGTGCCAGCAGCTTAGCCCCCATAGCGGGGGGGCCGGAGACCCAGTACTTC